These T cell receptor beta chains were read from a single sample in a study of shared clonotypes between healthy human individuals. Assay: immunoSEQ multiplex PCR; the TCRdb copy retains only in-frame clones and omits some. The table records around 700,000 clones, less than 80% of them present only once. The sequenced material came from memory CD4+ T cells sorted from blood. The receptors shown here come from a woman in her twenties or thirties in good health. The conserved cysteine and the conserved F or W are not part of the CDR3 here. The order of the fields is V gene, J gene, D gene, CDR3 protein. D genes are given only for firm matches.

V: TRBV7-7
J: TRBJ2-5
D: -
CDR3: ASSLWGGETQY

V: TRBV7-9
J: TRBJ1-1
D: -
CDR3: ASSFLQVNTEAF

V: TRBV28
J: TRBJ2-7
D: -
CDR3: ASRQASSAYEQY

V: TRBV19
J: TRBJ2-1
D: -
CDR3: ASSMQLGEQF

V: TRBV25-1
J: TRBJ2-7
D: TRBD1
CDR3: ASSEPGQYYEQY

V: TRBV5-4
J: TRBJ2-5
D: TRBD1
CDR3: ASSLGQGIQETQY

V: TRBV6-4
J: TRBJ2-5
D: TRBD1
CDR3: ASSQQGGQETQY

V: TRBV6-6
J: TRBJ1-1
D: -
CDR3: ASSRDGVGPF

V: TRBV29-1
J: TRBJ1-4
D: -
CDR3: SVGHDEKLF

V: TRBV11-1
J: TRBJ1-2
D: -
CDR3: ASSPQDLPFGYT

V: TRBV28
J: TRBJ2-3
D: TRBD2
CDR3: ASSLSLAVADTQY

V: TRBV28
J: TRBJ2-3
D: TRBD1
CDR3: ASSLGTGGTDTQY

V: TRBV27
J: TRBJ2-5
D: TRBD2
CDR3: ASQLAGSQETQY

V: TRBV18
J: TRBJ1-5
D: TRBD1
CDR3: ASSPGQGRGQPQH

V: TRBV5-1
J: TRBJ2-7
D: TRBD2
CDR3: ASSSPGTSRDEQY

V: TRBV7-2
J: TRBJ2-7
D: -
CDR3: ASSLQTGSYEQY

V: TRBV11-2
J: TRBJ2-6
D: -
CDR3: ASSLVPSGANVLT